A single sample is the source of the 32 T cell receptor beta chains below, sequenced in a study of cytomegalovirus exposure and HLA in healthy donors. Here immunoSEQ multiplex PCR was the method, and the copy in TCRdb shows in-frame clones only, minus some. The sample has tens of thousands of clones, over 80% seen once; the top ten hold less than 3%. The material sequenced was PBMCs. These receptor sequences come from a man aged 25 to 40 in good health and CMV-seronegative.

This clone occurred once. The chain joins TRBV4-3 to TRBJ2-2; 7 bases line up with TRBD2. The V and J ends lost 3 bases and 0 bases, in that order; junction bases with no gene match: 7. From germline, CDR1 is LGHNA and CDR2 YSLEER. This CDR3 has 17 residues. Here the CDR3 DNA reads TGCGCCAGCAGCCAGCTTCCGGGACTACCGAACACCGGGGAGCTGTTTTTT. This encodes CASSQLPGLPNTGELFF.

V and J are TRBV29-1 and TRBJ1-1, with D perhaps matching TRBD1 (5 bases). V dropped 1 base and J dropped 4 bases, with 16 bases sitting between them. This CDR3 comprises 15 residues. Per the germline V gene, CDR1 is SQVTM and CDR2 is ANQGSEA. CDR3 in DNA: TGCAGCGTTGAAGGGGATAAAGGGGCGGTCACTGAAGCTTTCTTT. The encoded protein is CSVEGDKGAVTEAFF.

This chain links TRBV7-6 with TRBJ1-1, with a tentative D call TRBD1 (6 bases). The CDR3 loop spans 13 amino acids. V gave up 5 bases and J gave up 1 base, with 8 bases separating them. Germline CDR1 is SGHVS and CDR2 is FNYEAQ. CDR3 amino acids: CASSGTSNTEAFF. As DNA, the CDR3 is TGTGCCAGCAGCGGGACATCGAACACTGAAGCTTTCTTT.

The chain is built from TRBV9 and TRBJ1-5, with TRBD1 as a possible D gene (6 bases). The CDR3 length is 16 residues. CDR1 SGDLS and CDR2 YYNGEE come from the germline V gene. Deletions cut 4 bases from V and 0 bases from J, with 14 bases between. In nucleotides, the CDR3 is TGTGCCAGCAGCCCGGGGGGCAGCTATAGCAATCAGCCCCAGCATTTT. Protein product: CASSPGGSYSNQPQHF. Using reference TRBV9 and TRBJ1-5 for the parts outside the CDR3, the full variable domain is DSGVTQTPKHLITATGQRVTLRCSPRSGDLSVYWYQQSLDQGLQFLIQYYNGEERAKGNILERFSAQQFPDLHSELNLSSLELGDSALYFCASSPGGSYSNQPQHFGDGTRLSIL.

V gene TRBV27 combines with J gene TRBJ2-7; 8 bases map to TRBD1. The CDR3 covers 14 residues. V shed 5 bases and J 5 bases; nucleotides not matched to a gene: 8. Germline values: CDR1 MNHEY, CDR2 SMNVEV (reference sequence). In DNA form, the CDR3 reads TGTGCCAGCAGTAGAGGACAGGGAGAAAACGAGCAGTACTTC. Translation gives CASSRGQGENEQYF.

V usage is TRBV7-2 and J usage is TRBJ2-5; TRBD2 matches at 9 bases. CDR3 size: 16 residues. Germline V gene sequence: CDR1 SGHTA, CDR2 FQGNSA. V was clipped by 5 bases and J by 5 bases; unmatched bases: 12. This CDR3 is CASSRNLAGTGETQYF. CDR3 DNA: TGTGCCAGCAGCCGGAACCTAGCGGGAACGGGGGAGACCCAGTACTTC. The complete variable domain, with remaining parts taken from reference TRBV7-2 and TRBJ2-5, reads GAGVSQSPSNKVTEKGKDVELRCDPISGHTALYWYRQSLGQGLEFLIYFQGNSAPDKSGLPSDRFSAERTGGSVSTLTIQRTQQEDSAVYLCASSRNLAGTGETQYFGPGTRLLVL.

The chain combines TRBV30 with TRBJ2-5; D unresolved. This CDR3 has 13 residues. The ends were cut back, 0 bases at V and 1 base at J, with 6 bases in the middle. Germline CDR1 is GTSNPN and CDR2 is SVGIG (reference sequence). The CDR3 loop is CAWSVLRQETQYF. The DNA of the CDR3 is TGTGCCTGGAGTGTACTGCGCCAAGAGACCCAGTACTTC.

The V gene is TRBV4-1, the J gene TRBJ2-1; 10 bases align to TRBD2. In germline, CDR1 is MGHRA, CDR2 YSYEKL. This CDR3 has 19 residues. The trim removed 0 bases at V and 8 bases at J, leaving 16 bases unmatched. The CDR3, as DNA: TGCGCCAGCAGCCAAGACTCGACTAGCGGGCATAAAGGTAGCCATGAGCAGTTCTTC. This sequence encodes CASSQDSTSGHKGSHEQFF.

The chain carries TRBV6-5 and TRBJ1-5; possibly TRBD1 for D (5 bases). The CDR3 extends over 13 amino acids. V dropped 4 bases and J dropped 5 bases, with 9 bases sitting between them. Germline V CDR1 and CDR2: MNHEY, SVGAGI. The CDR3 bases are TGTGCCAGCAGTTCGTGGGGCGATCAGCCCCAGCATTTT. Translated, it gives CASSSWGDQPQHF.

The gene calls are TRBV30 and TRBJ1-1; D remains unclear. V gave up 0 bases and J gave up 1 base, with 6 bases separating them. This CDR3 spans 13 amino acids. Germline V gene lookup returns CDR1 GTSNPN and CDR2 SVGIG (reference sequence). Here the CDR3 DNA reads TGTGCCTGGAGTGTCGCAGGGAACACTGAAGCTTTCTTT. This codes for CAWSVAGNTEAFF.

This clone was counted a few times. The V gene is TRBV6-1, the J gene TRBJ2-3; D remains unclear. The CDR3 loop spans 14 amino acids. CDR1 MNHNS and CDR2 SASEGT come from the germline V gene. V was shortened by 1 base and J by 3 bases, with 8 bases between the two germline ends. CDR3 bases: TGTGCCAGCAGTGAAGACCCTACTACAGATACGCAGTATTTT. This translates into CASSEDPTTDTQYF.

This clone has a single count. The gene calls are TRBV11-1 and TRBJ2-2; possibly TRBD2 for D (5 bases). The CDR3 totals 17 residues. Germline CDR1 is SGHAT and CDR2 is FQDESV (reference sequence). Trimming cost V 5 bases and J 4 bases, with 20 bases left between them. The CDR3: CASSRSLMEVATGELFF. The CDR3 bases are TGTGCCAGCAGCAGGAGCTTGATGGAGGTGGCCACCGGGGAGCTGTTTTTT.

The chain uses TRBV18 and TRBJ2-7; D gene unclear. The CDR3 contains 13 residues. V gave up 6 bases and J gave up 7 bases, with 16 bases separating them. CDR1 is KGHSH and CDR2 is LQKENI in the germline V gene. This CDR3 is CASSLGPYGEQYV. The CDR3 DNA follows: TGTGCCAGCTCTCTGGGCCCGTATGGTGAGCAGTACGTC.

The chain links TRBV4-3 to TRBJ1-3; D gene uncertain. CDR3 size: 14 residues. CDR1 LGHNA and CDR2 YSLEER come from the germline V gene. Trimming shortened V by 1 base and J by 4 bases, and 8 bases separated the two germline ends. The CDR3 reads CASSQVTGGNTIYF. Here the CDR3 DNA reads TGCGCCAGCAGCCAAGTAACGGGGGGAAACACCATATATTTT.

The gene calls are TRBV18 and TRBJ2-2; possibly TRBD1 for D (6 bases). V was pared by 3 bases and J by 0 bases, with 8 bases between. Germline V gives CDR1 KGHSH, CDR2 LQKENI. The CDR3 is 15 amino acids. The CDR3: CASSPRTANTGELFF. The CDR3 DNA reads TGTGCCAGCTCACCGCGGACAGCGAACACCGGGGAGCTGTTTTTT.

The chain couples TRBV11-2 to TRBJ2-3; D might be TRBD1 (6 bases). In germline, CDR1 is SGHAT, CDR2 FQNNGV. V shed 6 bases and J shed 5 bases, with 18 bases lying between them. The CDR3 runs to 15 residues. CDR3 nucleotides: TGTGCCAGCAGGCCGGTCAGGGGAGTAAGAGATACGCAGTATTTT. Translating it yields CASRPVRGVRDTQYF. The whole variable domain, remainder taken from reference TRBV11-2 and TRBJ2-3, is EAGVAQSPRYKIIEKRQSVAFWCNPISGHATLYWYQQILGQGPKLLIQFQNNGVVDDSQLPKDRFSAERLKGVDSTLKIQPAKLEDSAVYLCASRPVRGVRDTQYFGPGTRLTVL.

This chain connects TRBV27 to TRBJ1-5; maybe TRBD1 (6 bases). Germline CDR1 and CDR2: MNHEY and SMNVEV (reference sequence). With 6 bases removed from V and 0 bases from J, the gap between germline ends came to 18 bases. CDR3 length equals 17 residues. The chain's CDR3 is CASRALRRTDSNQPQHF. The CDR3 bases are TGTGCCAGCAGAGCGCTGCGCCGGACAGATAGCAATCAGCCCCAGCATTTT.

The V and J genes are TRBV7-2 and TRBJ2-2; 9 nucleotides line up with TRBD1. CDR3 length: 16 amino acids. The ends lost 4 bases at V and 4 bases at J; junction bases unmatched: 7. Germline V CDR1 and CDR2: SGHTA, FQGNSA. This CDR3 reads CASSSHRGLSTGELFF. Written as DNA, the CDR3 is TGTGCCAGCAGCTCCCACAGGGGGCTGAGCACCGGGGAGCTGTTTTTT.

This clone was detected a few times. CDR3 bases: TGTGCCAGCAGAATGGACAGCACCGGGGAGCTGTTTTTT. Its protein is CASRMDSTGELFF. The chain combines TRBV6-1 with TRBJ2-2; D might be TRBD1 (6 bases). V was shortened by 6 bases and J by 4 bases, with 9 bases between the two germline ends. Germline V CDR1 and CDR2: MNHNS, SASEGT. The CDR3 spans 13 residues.

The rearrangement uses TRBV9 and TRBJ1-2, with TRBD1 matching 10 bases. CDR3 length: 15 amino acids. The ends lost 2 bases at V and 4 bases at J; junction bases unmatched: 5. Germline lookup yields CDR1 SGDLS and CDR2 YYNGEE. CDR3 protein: CASSVGDRGPYGYTF. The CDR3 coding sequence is TGTGCCAGCAGCGTGGGGGACAGGGGACCCTATGGCTACACCTTC.

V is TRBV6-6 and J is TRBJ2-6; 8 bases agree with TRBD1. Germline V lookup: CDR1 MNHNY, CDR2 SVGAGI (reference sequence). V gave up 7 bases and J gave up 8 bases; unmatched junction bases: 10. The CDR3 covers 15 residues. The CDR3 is CASTKGQGKSNVLTF. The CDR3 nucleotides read TGTGCCAGCACCAAAGGACAGGGTAAATCCAACGTCCTGACTTTC.

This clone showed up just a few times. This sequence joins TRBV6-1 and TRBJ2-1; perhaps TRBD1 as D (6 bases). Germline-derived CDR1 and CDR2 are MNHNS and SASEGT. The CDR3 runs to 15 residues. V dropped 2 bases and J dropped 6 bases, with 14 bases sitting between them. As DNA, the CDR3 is TGTGCCAGCAGTGAATCAGGGGAAGGAGGCAATGAGCAGTTCTTC. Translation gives CASSESGEGGNEQFF.

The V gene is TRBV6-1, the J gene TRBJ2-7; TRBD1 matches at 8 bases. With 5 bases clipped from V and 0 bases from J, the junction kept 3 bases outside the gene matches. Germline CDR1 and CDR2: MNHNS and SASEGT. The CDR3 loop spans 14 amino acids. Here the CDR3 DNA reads TGTGCCAGCAGTAAGACAGGGGTCTCCTACGAGCAGTACTTC. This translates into CASSKTGVSYEQYF.

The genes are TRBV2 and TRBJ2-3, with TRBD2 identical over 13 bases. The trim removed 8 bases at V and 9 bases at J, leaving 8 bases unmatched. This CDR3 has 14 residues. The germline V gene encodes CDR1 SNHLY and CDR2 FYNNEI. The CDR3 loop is CASSPGLAGRTQYF. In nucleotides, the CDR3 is TGTGCCAGCTCCCCGGGACTAGCGGGAAGGACGCAGTATTTT. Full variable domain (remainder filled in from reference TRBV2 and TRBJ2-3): EPEVTQTPSHQVTQMGQEVILRCVPISNHLYFYWYRQILGQKVEFLVSFYNNEISEKSEIFDDQFSVERPDGSNFTLKIRSTKLEDSAMYFCASSPGLAGRTQYFGPGTRLTVL.

CDR3 DNA sequence: TGTGCCAGCAGCTTGGCCCCGCGTACAGCCCCCTACGAGCAGTACTTC. This codes for CASSLAPRTAPYEQYF. The rearrangement uses TRBV5-6 and TRBJ2-7; D not certain. Germline CDR1 SGHDT, CDR2 YYEEEE. V was clipped by 0 bases and J by 2 bases, with 15 bases between them. This CDR3 has 16 amino acids.

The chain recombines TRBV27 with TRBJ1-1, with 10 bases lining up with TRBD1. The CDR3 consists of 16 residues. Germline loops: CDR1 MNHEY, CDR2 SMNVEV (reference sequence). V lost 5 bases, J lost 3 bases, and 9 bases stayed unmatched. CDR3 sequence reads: CASSAPGQGTDTEAFF. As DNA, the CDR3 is TGTGCCAGCAGTGCCCCGGGACAGGGGACGGACACTGAAGCTTTCTTT.

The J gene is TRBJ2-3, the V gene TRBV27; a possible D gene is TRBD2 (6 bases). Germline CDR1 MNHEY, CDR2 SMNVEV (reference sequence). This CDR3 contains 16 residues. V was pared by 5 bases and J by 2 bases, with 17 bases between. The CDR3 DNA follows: TGTGCCAGCAGTCCAATTCCGGGACTGATCACAGATACGCAGTATTTT. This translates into CASSPIPGLITDTQYF.

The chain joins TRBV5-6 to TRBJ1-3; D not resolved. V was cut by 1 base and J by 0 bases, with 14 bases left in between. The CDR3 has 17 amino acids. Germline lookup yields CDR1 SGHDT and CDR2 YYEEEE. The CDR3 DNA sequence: TGTGCCAGCAGCTTGTTAATTTCGGGGAGCTCTGGAAACACCATATATTTT. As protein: CASSLLISGSSGNTIYF.

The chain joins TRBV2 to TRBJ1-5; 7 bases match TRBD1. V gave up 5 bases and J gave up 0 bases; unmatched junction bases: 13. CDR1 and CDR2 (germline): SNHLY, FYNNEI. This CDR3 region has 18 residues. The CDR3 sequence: CASSSDREAPYSNQPQHF. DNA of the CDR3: TGTGCCAGCAGTTCCGACAGGGAGGCCCCCTATAGCAATCAGCCCCAGCATTTT.

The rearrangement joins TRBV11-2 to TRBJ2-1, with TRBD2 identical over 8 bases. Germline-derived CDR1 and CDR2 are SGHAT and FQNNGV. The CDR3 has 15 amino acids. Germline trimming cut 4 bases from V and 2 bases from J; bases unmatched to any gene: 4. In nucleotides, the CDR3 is TGTGCCAGCAGCTATACTAGCGGAACCTACAATGAGCAGTTCTTC. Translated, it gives CASSYTSGTYNEQFF.

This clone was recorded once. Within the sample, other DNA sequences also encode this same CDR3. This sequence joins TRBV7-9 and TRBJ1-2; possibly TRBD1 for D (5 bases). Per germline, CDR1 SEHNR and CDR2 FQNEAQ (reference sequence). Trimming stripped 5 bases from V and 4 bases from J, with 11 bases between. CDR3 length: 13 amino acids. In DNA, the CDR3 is TGTGCCAGCAGCCCCGGACAACGCTATGGCTACACCTTC. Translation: CASSPGQRYGYTF.

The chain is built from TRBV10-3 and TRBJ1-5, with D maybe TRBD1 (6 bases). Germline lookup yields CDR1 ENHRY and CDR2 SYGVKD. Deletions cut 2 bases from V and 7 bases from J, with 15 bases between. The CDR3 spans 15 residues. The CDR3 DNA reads TGTGCCATCAGTGAGCAACACAGGGATCGGCAGCCCCAGCATTTT. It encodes CAISEQHRDRQPQHF.